This entry lists 12 T cell receptor beta chains sequenced from one sample in a study of early T cells in non-severe SARS-CoV-2 infection. MiXCR was run by TCRdb on the 5' RACE reads, yielding one entry per CDR3 protein. The sample holds about 70,000 distinct CDR3 sequences; roughly 15% are singletons and the top ten take nearly 4%. The sequencing used whole blood, collected at baseline. These receptors came from an adult who was a healthcare worker with PCR-confirmed SARS-CoV-2 infection or an uninfected control (not recorded which).

This sequence joins TRBV20-1 and TRBJ1-1, with 12 bases aligning to TRBD1. This CDR3 has 14 amino acids. Germline V gene data show CDR1 as DFQATT and CDR2 as SNEGSKA (reference sequence). The ends lost 6 bases at V and 6 bases at J; junction bases unmatched: 8. The CDR3 here is CSATSGQGAAEAFF. The CDR3 nucleotides read TGCAGTGCAACATCGGGACAGGGGGCCGCTGAAGCTTTCTTT.

J is TRBJ2-1 and V is TRBV28; D tentatively fits TRBD1 or TRBD2 (6 bases each). Between the trimmed V and J ends, which lost 8 bases and 7 bases, there was a span of 21 bases. Germline CDR1 and CDR2: MDHEN and SYDVKM. This CDR3 has 15 residues. The CDR3 nucleotides read TGTGCCAGCCGCCGGGGGCGGGCGCCAGGGAATGAGCAGTTCTTC. This sequence encodes CASRRGRAPGNEQFF.

The table lists this clonotype with a few counts. V gene TRBV5-1 combines with J gene TRBJ2-3; unclear D gene. Deletions cut 4 bases from V and 2 bases from J, with 11 bases between. CDR1 and CDR2 (germline): SGHRS, YFSETQ. This CDR3 spans 14 amino acids. CDR3 loop: CASSHPENTDTQYF. The CDR3 nucleotides read TGCGCCAGCAGCCACCCTGAAAACACAGATACGCAGTATTTT. The full variable domain, its missing parts supplied by reference TRBV5-1 and TRBJ2-3, is KAGVTQTPRYLIKTRGQQVTLSCSPISGHRSVSWYQQTPGQGLQFLFEYFSETQRNKGNFPGRFSGRQFSNSRSEMNVSTLELGDSALYLCASSHPENTDTQYFGPGTRLTVL.

This chain uses TRBV18 with TRBJ1-5; D perhaps matches TRBD1 (5 bases). This CDR3 contains 14 residues. Looked up from germline, CDR1 is KGHSH and CDR2 is LQKENI. V dropped 3 bases and J dropped 3 bases, with 9 bases sitting between them. The CDR3 sequence is CASSPGVPNQPQHF. CDR3 nucleotides: TGTGCCAGCTCACCGGGGGTCCCCAATCAGCCCCAGCATTTT.

J is TRBJ1-4 and V is TRBV18, with D unclear. The CDR3 is 13 amino acids. CDR1 and CDR2 (germline): KGHSH, LQKENI. Trimming shortened V by 4 bases and J by 4 bases, and 7 bases separated the two germline ends. The CDR3 region is CASSQGYNEKLFF. The CDR3 DNA reads TGTGCCAGCTCACAGGGATATAATGAAAAACTGTTTTTT.

This clonotype has a count of ten or more. The chain has TRBV18 and TRBJ1-2, with D possibly TRBD1 on 5 matching bases. V gave up 4 bases and J gave up 4 bases, with 10 bases separating them. CDR3 size: 13 residues. From germline, CDR1 is KGHSH and CDR2 LQKENI. The CDR3, as DNA: TGTGCCAGCTCACGGGACGCGGTCTATGGCTACACCTTC. As protein: CASSRDAVYGYTF.

This clonotype was picked up many times. The genes are TRBV6-2 or TRBV6-3 and TRBJ2-7, with D maybe TRBD1 (6 bases). V lost 4 bases and J lost 3, with 7 bases in between. The CDR3 contains 12 residues. Germline-derived CDR1 and CDR2 are MNHEY and SVGEGT. The CDR3 nucleotides are TGTGCCAGCAGTTTACAGGGCTACGAGCAGTACTTC. Its translation: CASSLQGYEQYF.

This clonotype was seen a handful of times. The chain links TRBV6-1 to TRBJ2-7, with 11 nucleotides matching TRBD1. J lost 4 bases, V lost 4 bases, and 12 bases had no gene match. Germline CDR1 and CDR2: MNHNS and SASEGT. The CDR3 consists of 17 residues. The CDR3 DNA is TGTGCCAGCAGTGCCCGGACAGGGGGCGGTATGAGTTACGAGCAGTACTTC. Encoded protein: CASSARTGGGMSYEQYF.

This chain uses TRBV3-1 with TRBJ2-1, with TRBD2 matching 11 bases. Germline assignment: CDR1 LGHDT and CDR2 YNNKEL (reference sequence). The CDR3 spans 19 residues. With 0 bases clipped from V and 0 bases from J, the junction kept 7 bases outside the gene matches. For the CDR3, the DNA is TGTGCCAGCAGCCAAGATCACGGACTAGCGGGCCGCTCCTACAATGAGCAGTTCTTC. Its translation: CASSQDHGLAGRSYNEQFF.

This clonotype was recorded many times. The chain has TRBV5-1 and TRBJ2-3, with D unresolved. The V gene lost 0 bases and the J gene lost 5 bases, with 13 bases spanning the gap. CDR3 length equals 15 residues. Germline values: CDR1 SGHRS, CDR2 YFSETQ. CDR3 nucleotides: TGCGCCAGCAGCTTGGCCCCCCCTCCAGGAGATACGCAGTATTTT. Its translation is CASSLAPPPGDTQYF.

The chain recombines TRBV10-3 with TRBJ2-1, with D possibly TRBD2 on 6 matching bases. This CDR3 has 13 residues. Germline CDR1 is ENHRY and CDR2 is SYGVKD. Trimming removed 5 bases at V and 7 bases at J, with 12 bases between. For the CDR3, the DNA is TGTGCCATCAGTCGGGAGTTAGGGAATGAGCAGTTCTTC. This translates into CAISRELGNEQFF.

The chain carries TRBV11-2 and TRBJ2-3; D uncertain. Trimming cost V 6 bases and J 0 bases, with 10 bases left between them. Germline lookup yields CDR1 SGHAT and CDR2 FQNNGV. The length of the CDR3 is 14 residues. The CDR3 DNA is TGTGCCAGCAGTTCAGACTTTAGCACAGATACGCAGTATTTT. Protein: CASSSDFSTDTQYF.